Detailed here is one T cell receptor (beta chain). Which antigen it targets is not known. Per-base qualities were not stored, and no clone one base away is much larger. From cysteine to phenylalanine, the CDR3 is 15 amino acids long. Only the CDR3 DNA stays, 45 bases, in frame from base 1. Trimmed from V: 5 bases; trimmed from J: 8 bases; junction bases lacking a gene match: 13. According to the germline V gene, CDR1 reads MNHEY and CDR2 reads SVGAGI. These data come from a study of cytomegalovirus exposure and HLA in healthy donors (dated by TCRdb to the late 2010s). Describing the broader study: An earlier analysis of some 550 of the donors reported roughly 300 Gb of sequence data and more than 90 million unique TCR beta sequences from 190 million or so T cells. Approximately 310 gigabases of sequencing data and around 87 million unique TCR sequences were included in an early release covering roughly 600 HLA-typed donors. Among the roughly 400 genotyped donors, more than 70% belonged to the genetic ancestry cluster associated with self-reported Caucasian donors. The study aimed to test whether cataloging public T cell receptors could reveal signatures of past pathogen exposure. Using immunosequencing, the study profiled T cell repertoires from 640 or so subjects and related those repertoires to cytomegalovirus serostatus. In addition to the first cohort of roughly 670 subjects, a separate validation cohort of 130 or so different subjects was used. The study combined high-throughput TCR immunosequencing, statistical association of individual TCRs with disease status, and machine learning to predict cytomegalovirus infection status. A later analysis re-analyzed previously published TCR beta repertoires from 600 to 850 donors and added high-resolution HLA genotyping to study TCR occurrence patterns. In the later analysis, no new phenotypic data were used to find candidate immune exposures; instead, reliance was placed on TCR beta sequences and their occurrence across donors. An earlier analysis of 500 to 750 of the donors applied high-throughput TCR beta sequencing to assess whether each TCR beta V gene segment acted as functional or pseudogenic. Donor age, sex, ethnicity and CMV serostatus were compiled together with the repertoire data. A later genetic analysis used genome-wide SNP genotypes for about 65% of the 666 donors, treating that subset as a discovery cohort. Every repertoire in the discovery cohort had been generated on one and the same sequencing platform. Class I and class II HLA loci were covered by the typing at four-digit resolution. Typing coverage varied by locus: roughly 629-640 donors for A, B, C, DRB1 and DQB1; more than 500 for DQA1; around 570 for DPA1; approximately 490 for DPB1. Several DR-DQ haplotypes were treated as single units for association and clustering because of strong linkage in the cohort. Among a few hundred genotyped donors of the cohort, an average of around 240,000 unique TCR beta nucleotide sequences were sequenced per donor, around 18% of them non-productive.

The cohort was made up of approximately 670 healthy bone marrow donors. At the time of sampling, every cohort member was nominally healthy, though immune exposures that went unrecorded were likely present. The donor tested CMV seropositive and was one of the 289 seropositive cohort members. A peripheral blood sample was provided by each donor, and peripheral blood mononuclear cells were used for TCR beta sequencing. The Qiagen DNeasy Blood Extraction Kit was used to extract genomic DNA from the blood cell samples. Here is what the overall study found, with its caveats: The classifier was reported to diagnose cytomegalovirus status with high specificity and sensitivity in both the original cohort and the validation cohort. The presence/absence analyses assumed that sequencing depth was roughly uniform across donors, and that assumption may not be true. Some IMGT-functional V segments, including TRBV6-2 and TRBV6-3, could not be distinguished by the 87-base-pair reads and were therefore excluded. A later analysis found that HLA-associated TCR beta chains were more clonally expanded and had lower generation probabilities than equally common non-associated chains. A later analysis found that most CMV-associated TCR beta chains appeared HLA-restricted, with HLA associations seemingly driven largely by CMV exposure. Compared with the roughly 700-donor mean, donors in an Asian-associated ancestry cluster had fewer N-insertions in productive TCRs, according to a later genetic analysis. The study gave a list of some 150 TCR beta chains associated with cytomegalovirus. Linkage disequilibrium might explain the correlated functional status among segregating V segments, but an unknown experimental factor could not be ruled out. Specific HLA alleles were associated with roughly 17,000 TCR beta sequences at a false discovery rate of 0.05 in a later analysis. A further reported finding was that TCR beta sequences accurately predicted the HLA-A and HLA-B alleles for most subjects in the first cohort. A later genetic analysis associated a missense DCLRE1C variant with V-gene and J-gene trimming of TCR beta chains, and an independent cohort replicated the association. A later analysis reported that several top co-occurrence clusters appeared linked to parvovirus B19, influenza, CMV and Epstein-Barr virus. Because counts were too low, more than 15 rarely observed V segments, including chromosome 9 orphons, were left out of the earlier analysis of 587 of the donors. Broadly in line with IMGT annotations, most TCR beta V segments showed up in productive rearrangements about 87% or about 30% of the time in an earlier analysis of about 500 of the donors. Across donors, most TCR sequences were observed very rarely, whereas some public TCRs were present in many individuals. A later analysis found that TCR association rates varied across HLA loci, with DRB1 alleles showing the most associated TCRs and HLA-C alleles the fewest. In vitro tests confirmed that a few of the cytomegalovirus-associated TCR beta chains recognize cytomegalovirus antigens. According to the authors, the approach could potentially be generalized to other disease states and immunological phenotypes. Because HLA typing was missing for some donors at each locus, association tests included only the typed subset. When HLA alleles, especially DR and DQ, strongly co-occurred, TCR associations were difficult to assign to individual alleles. CMV serostatus was the only immune exposure information available for the cohort. The sequencing pipeline was judged likely to have produced a cluster of highly shared sequence variants as a technical artifact. In this cohort, only TCR beta chains were sequenced, and detectable features were limited by the absence of alpha or paired-chain data.

The method was the immunoSEQ multiplex PCR assay. For the multiplex PCR, a mixture combining 60 forward primers for TCR Vbeta segments and 13 reverse primers for TCR Jbeta segments was used. Amplification of the CDR3 region of rearranged TCR beta genes was performed with a multiplex PCR assay on genomic DNA. The Illumina HiSeq System was used to sequence the amplified TCR beta libraries as 87-base-pair reads. The paper's data handling went like this. A later analysis counted approximately 74 million unique TCR beta chains across the 550 to 700 repertoires, and around 9.9 million of these chains were shared by at least two donors. A nearest-neighbor algorithm error-corrected the raw reads and collapsed the reads into unique sequences, merging closely related sequences to remove PCR and sequencing errors. To assign V, D and J gene segments, CDR3 sequences were aligned to IMGT reference sequences. For a sequence to be retained, a match of at least six nucleotides was required to both a V gene segment and a J gene segment. Rearrangements were classified as productive when the CDR3 lacked stop codons and remained in frame with V and J, and all other rearrangements were classified as non-productive. Following IMGT convention, CDR3 was defined as the stretch from the second conserved V-encoded cysteine up to the conserved J-encoded phenylalanine. Sequences without an unambiguous match to a single V gene segment were excluded from the earlier analysis of 450 to 650 of the donors. An earlier analysis of about 590 of the donors classified V segments as functional when productive rearrangements were above 56.7% and as segregating when the standard deviation between donors was above 5%. A statistical classification framework was built to diagnose cytomegalovirus status from the catalog of TCR beta chain sequences. V and J gene assignment, in a later analysis, came from comparing TCR nucleotide sequences with IMGT/GENE-DB human TR gene sequences. The TCRdist pipeline was used in a later analysis to assign CDR3 sequences and most-parsimonious VDJ recombination scenarios. In a later analysis, each TCR beta chain was defined by its CDR3 amino acid sequence together with its V-gene family, and reads without a unique V-gene family were excluded. As a way to deal with suspected cross-contamination and a sequencing artifact, a later analysis dropped roughly 600 nucleotide sequences that were highly shared and had low generation probability. For each public chain, a later analysis derived a clonal expansion index from normalized ranks of inferred template counts within each repertoire. A later analysis computed generation probabilities with a VDJ recombination model fitted to out-of-frame rearrangements, and checked the results against IGoR. Hypergeometric tests were used in a later analysis to score TCR-TCR, TCR-HLA and TCR-CMV co-occurrence, with a repertoire-size bias correction applied to the TCR pairs. False discovery rates were estimated in a later analysis by permuting HLA or CMV assignments 20 times. A later analysis grouped co-occurring TCRs with DBSCAN, adding TCRdist sequence similarity when clustering within HLA-allele-positive subsets. Repertoires with fewer than 30,000 or more than 120,000 public chains, plus five repertoires with anomalous nucleotide sharing, were excluded from co-occurrence clustering. In TCRdb, the immuneACCESS table is reduced to in-frame sequences with V and J assigned. These tables do not hold every clone; where another copy was compared, an unresolved V gene accounts for under half, and the others remain unexplained. V, J and clone size were drawn from that table, and D and trimming were deduced from the DNA. The sample profile shows about 130,000 clones; 70% to 80% of them were found once. The top ten clonotypes cover about 2.7% of the sample.

The chain was built from TRBV6-5 and TRBJ2-7; TRBD1 fits 9 bases in the junction. Material for sequencing was PBMCs. This sequence was found in a woman aged 55-70 years in good health and CMV-seropositive. The CDR3 region has the sequence CASSPHGTGPTKQYF. The DNA is as follows: TGTGCCAGCAGTCCTCACGGGACAGGGCCTACCAAGCAGTACTTC.